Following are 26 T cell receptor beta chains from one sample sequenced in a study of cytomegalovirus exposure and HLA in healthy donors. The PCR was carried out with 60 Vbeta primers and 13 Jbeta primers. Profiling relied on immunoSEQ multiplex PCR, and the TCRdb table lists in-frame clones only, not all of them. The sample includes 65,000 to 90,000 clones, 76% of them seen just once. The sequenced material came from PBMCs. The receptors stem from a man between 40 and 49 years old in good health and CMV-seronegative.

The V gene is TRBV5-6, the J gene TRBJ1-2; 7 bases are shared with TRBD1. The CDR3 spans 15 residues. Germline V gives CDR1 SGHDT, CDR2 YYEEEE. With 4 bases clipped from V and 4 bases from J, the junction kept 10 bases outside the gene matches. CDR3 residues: CASSPFDRATYGYTF. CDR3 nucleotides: TGTGCCAGCAGCCCCTTCGACAGGGCGACCTATGGCTACACCTTC.

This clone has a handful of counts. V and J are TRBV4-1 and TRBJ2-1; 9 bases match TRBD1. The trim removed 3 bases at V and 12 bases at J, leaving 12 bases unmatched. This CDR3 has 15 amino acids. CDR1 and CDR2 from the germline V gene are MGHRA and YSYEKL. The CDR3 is CASSHLLTGGGGQFF. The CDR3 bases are TGCGCCAGCAGCCATCTGCTTACAGGGGGCGGAGGGCAGTTCTTC.

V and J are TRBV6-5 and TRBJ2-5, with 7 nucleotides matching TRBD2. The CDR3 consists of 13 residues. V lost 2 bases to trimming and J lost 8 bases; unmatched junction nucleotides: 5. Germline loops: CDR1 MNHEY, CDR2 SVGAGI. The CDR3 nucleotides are TGTGCCAGCAGTTACGGGGGGGTCGAAACCCAGTACTTC. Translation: CASSYGGVETQYF.

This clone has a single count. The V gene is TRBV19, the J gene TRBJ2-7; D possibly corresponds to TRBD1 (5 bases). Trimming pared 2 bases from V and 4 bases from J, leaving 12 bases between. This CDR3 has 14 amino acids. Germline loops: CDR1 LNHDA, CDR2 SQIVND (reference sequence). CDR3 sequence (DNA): TGTGCCAGTAGTATAAAGCAGGGTCTATACGAGCAGTACTTC. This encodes CASSIKQGLYEQYF.

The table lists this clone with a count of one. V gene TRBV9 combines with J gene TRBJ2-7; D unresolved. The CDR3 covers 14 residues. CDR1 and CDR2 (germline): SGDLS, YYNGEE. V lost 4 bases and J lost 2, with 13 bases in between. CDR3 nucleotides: TGTGCCAGCAGCTCCCCGCGTCCCCCCTACGAGCAGTACTTC. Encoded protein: CASSSPRPPYEQYF.

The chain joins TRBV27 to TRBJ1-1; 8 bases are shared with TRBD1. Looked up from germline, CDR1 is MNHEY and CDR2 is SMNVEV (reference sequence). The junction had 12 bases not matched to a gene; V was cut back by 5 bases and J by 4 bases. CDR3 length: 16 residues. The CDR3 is CASSQDRGAGSTEAFF. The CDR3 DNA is TGTGCCAGCAGTCAAGACAGGGGAGCAGGAAGCACTGAAGCTTTCTTT.

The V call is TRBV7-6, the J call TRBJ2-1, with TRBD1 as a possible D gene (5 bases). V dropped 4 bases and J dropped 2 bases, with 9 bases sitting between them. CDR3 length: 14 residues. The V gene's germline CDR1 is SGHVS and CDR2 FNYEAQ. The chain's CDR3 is CASSSSDTYNEQFF. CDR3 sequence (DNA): TGTGCCAGCAGCTCATCGGACACCTACAATGAGCAGTTCTTC.

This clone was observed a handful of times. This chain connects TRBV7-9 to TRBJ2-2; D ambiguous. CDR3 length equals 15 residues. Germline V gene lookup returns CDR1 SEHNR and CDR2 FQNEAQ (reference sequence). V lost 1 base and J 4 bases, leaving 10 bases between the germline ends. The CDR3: CASSLVLAVTGELFF. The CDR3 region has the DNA TGTGCCAGCAGCTTAGTGTTGGCAGTCACCGGGGAGCTGTTTTTT.

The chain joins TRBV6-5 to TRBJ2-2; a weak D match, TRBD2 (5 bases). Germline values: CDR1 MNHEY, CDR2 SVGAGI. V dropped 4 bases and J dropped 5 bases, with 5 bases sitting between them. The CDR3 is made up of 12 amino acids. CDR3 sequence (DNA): TGTGCCAGCAGTTGGACTACCGGGGAGCTGTTTTTT. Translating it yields CASSWTTGELFF.

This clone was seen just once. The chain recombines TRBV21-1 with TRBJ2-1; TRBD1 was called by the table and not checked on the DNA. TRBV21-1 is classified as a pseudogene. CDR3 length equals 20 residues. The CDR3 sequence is CASSASSRSGGFLCYNEQFF. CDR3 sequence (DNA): TGTGCCAGCAGCGCCTCCTCCAGATCAGGGGGTTTCTTATGTTACAATGAGCAGTTCTTC.

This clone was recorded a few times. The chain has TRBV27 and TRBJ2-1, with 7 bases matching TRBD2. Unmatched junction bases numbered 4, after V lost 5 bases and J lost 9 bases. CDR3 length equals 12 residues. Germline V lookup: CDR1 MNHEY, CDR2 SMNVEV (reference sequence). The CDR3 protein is CASSLGGGEQFF. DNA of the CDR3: TGTGCCAGCAGTCTTGGGGGGGGTGAGCAGTTCTTC.

As DNA, the CDR3 is TGCGCCAGCAGCCAAGAACACAGGCTCCCCTACGAGCAGTACTTC. Protein sequence: CASSQEHRLPYEQYF. The chain links TRBV4-1 to TRBJ2-7, with D tentatively TRBD1 (5 bases). V lost 0 bases and J lost 2, with 11 bases in between. Germline CDR1 and CDR2: MGHRA and YSYEKL. The length of the CDR3 is 15 residues.

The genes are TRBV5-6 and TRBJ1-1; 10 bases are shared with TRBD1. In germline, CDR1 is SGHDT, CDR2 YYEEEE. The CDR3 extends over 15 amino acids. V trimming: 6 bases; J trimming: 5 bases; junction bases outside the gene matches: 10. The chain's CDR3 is CASKLDRGRGTEAFF. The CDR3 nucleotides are TGTGCCAGCAAACTAGACAGGGGGCGAGGGACTGAAGCTTTCTTT.

Here the CDR3 DNA reads TGTGCCAGCAGCTTCGGGGAAACCGGGGAGCTGTTTTTT. It specifies CASSFGETGELFF. The rearrangement uses TRBV7-3 and TRBJ2-2, with D tentatively TRBD2 (5 bases). The CDR3 covers 13 residues. The germline V gene has CDR1 SGHTA and CDR2 FQGTGA. Between the trimmed V and J ends, which lost 3 bases and 5 bases, there was a span of 7 bases.

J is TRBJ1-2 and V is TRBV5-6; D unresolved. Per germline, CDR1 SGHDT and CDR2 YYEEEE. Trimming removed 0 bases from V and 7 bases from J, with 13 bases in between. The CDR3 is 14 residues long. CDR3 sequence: CASSLAAHRPGYTF. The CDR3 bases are TGTGCCAGCAGCTTGGCCGCGCACCGCCCTGGCTACACCTTC.

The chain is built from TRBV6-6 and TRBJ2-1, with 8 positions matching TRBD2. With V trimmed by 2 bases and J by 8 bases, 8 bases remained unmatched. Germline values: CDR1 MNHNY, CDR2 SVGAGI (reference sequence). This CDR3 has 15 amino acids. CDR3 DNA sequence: TGTGCCAGCAGTTACGCCGGGGGGGCCTGGGATGAGCAGTTCTTC. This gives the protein CASSYAGGAWDEQFF.

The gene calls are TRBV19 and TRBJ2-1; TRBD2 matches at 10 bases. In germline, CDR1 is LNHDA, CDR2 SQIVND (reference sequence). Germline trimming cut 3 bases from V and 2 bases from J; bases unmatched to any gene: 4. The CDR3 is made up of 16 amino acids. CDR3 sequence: CASSISSGGAYNEQFF. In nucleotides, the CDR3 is TGTGCCAGTAGTATTTCGAGCGGGGGGGCCTACAATGAGCAGTTCTTC. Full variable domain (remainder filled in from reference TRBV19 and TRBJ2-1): DGGITQSPKYLFRKEGQNVTLSCEQNLNHDAMYWYRQDPGQGLRLIYYSQIVNDFQKGDIAEGYSVSREKKESFPLTVTSAQKNPTAFYLCASSISSGGAYNEQFFGPGTRLTVL.

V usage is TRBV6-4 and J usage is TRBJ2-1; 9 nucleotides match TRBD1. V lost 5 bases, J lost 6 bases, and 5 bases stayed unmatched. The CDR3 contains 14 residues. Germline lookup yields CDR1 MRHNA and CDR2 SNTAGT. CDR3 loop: CASSSGQGTNEQFF. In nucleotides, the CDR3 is TGTGCCAGCAGTTCGGGACAGGGAACCAATGAGCAGTTCTTC.

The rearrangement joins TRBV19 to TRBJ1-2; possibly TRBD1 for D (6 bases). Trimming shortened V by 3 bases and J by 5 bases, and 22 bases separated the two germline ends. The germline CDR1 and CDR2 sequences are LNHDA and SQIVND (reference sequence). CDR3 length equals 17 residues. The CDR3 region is CASSINPGAGTRYGYTF. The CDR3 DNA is TGTGCCAGTAGTATTAACCCCGGTGCCGGGACACGGTATGGCTACACCTTC.

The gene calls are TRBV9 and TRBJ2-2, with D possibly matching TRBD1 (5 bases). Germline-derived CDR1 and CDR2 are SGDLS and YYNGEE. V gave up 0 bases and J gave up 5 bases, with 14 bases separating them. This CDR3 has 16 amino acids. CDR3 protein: CASSVGAGLPTGELFF. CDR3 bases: TGTGCCAGCAGCGTAGGGGCAGGGTTACCAACCGGGGAGCTGTTTTTT.

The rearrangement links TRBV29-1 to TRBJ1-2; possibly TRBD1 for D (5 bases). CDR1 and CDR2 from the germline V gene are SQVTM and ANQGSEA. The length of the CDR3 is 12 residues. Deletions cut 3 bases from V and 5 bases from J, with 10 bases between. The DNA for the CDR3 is TGCAGCGTTGACAGGGTGGGGTATGGCTACACCTTC. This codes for CSVDRVGYGYTF.

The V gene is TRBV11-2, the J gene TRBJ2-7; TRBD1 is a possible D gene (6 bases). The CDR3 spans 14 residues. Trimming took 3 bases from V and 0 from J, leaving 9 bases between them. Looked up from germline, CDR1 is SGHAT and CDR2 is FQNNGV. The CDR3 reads CASSFDRSSYEQYF. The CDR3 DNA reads TGTGCCAGCAGCTTTGACAGGTCCTCCTACGAGCAGTACTTC.

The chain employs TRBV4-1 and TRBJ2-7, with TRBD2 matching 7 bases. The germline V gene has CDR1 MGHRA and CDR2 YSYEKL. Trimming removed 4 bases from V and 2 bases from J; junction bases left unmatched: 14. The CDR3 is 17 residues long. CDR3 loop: CASSPAGTTELPYEQYF. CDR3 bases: TGCGCCAGCAGCCCAGCCGGGACTACCGAACTCCCCTACGAGCAGTACTTC.

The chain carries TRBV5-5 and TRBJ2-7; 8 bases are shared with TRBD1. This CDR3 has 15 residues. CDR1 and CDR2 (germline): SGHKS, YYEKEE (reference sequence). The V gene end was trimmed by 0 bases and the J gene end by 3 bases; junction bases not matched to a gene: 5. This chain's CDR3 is CASSLEGQEGYEQYF. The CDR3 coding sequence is TGTGCCAGCAGCTTGGAGGGACAGGAGGGCTACGAGCAGTACTTC.

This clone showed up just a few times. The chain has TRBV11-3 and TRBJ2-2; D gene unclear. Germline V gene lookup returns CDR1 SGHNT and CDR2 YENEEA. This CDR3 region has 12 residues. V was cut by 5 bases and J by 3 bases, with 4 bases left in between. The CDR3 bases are TGTGCCAGCAGCCCGTACACCGGGGAGCTGTTTTTT. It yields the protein CASSPYTGELFF.

In DNA, the CDR3 is TGTGCCAGCAGTTATCAGGCAGGGGCGTCCTACGAGCAGTACTTC. As protein: CASSYQAGASYEQYF. V usage is TRBV27 and J usage is TRBJ2-7, with a possible D match to TRBD1 (6 bases). V dropped 4 bases and J dropped 1 base, with 14 bases sitting between them. The CDR3 covers 15 residues. Looked up from germline, CDR1 is MNHEY and CDR2 is SMNVEV (reference sequence).